This T cell receptor beta chain was found in a study of Graves' ophthalmopathy and Graves' hyperthyroidism. None of the included patients had other autoimmune diseases, uncontrolled infections, pregnancy or lactation, as these led to exclusion. Germline CDR1 LNHDA, CDR2 SQIVND (reference sequence). This CDR3 has 14 residues. With 4 bases removed from V and 3 bases from J, the gap between germline ends came to 10 bases. Of note for this clonotype: Its antigen is not identified.

Scientists amplified the TCR beta CDR3 regions from RNA transcripts. An opening RT-PCR round employed HTBI primers and preceded a second-round multiplex PCR. MiXCR was run by TCRdb on the multiplex PCR reads, yielding one entry per CDR3 protein. Of 200,000 to 250,000 distinct CDR3 sequences in the sample, under 30% are singletons; the top ten hold 8.5% to 9.5%. Study-wide results and caveats: Blood repertoires reportedly contained most expanded thyroid clonotypes above 0.001 frequency.

This receptor was identified in a man aged 45-65 years with Graves' ophthalmopathy. The sample taken for sequencing was peripheral blood. This chain joins TRBV19 and TRBJ1-3, with a weak D call TRBD1 (6 bases). This CDR3 is CASSTGQLGNTIYF. The CDR3 DNA follows: TGTGCCAGTAGTACCGGACAGCTTGGAAACACCATATATTTT.